The clone carrying this TCR beta chain was recorded at least ten times. The antigen remains undetermined. Constant-segment primers and 5'RACE yielded cDNA libraries for TCR alpha and TCR beta, each carrying sample barcodes and UMIs. TCRdb re-called the 5' RACE reads through MiXCR, storing one row per CDR3 protein. The sample holds almost 45,000 distinct CDR3 sequences, 6% to 7% seen once. This specimen comes from a study of T-cell memory formation after mild COVID-19. Regarding the study as a whole: Of the contracting clones, CD4+ ones lay mainly in CM and EM, and CD8+ ones in EMRA. Researchers found some responding clones in pre-infection memory, a sign that cross-reactive memory joined. The study found balanced CD4/CD8 in clones contracting day 15 to 85 and a CD4+ lean in later expanders.

The clonotype comes from an adult who had mild COVID-19 (a few samples of this study predate the infection). Cell type and time point are not known. The sequenced sample consisted of PBMCs or a T cell subset sorted from them (not recorded which).

CDR3 in DNA: TGTGCCAGCAGCCGGTACGACCGCGCTAGCACAGATACGCAGTATTTT. Translated, it gives CASSRYDRASTDTQYF. The chain combines TRBV5-6 with TRBJ2-3, with D hard to call. Germline assignment: CDR1 SGHDT and CDR2 YYEEEE. The CDR3 is 16 amino acids. V lost 4 bases and J lost 0, with 15 bases in between.